These 23 T cell receptor beta chains share one sample of origin, sequenced in a study of post-analysis software for immune sequencing data. Overall study results and limits: Comparison of patients with controls showed five TRBV segments more frequent in patients, TRBV5-6, TRBV5-1 and TRBV20-1 among them.

No antigen is known for these receptors. Libraries were made from TCR beta cDNA, and they carried unique molecular identifiers. From the PCR reads, TCRdb called clonotypes with MiXCR, one entry per CDR3 protein. This sample carries around 500,000 distinct CDR3 sequences, 34% of them seen once, and the ten largest clones take about 6%. The sample consisted of blood. These receptors were collected from a girl aged 2-17 years with multiple sclerosis.

The V and J genes are TRBV4-2 and TRBJ2-7; 11 bases map to TRBD2. In germline, CDR1 is LGHNA, CDR2 YNFKEQ. This CDR3 comprises 16 residues. The V segment lost 3 bases and the J segment 7 bases; nucleotides outside the gene matches: 11. The CDR3 DNA follows: TGTGCCAGCAGCCACCAACCCGAGGGACTAGCGGAGGAGCAGTACTTC. Protein sequence: CASSHQPEGLAEEQYF.

This clonotype was detected only a few times. This chain connects TRBV11-1 to TRBJ2-3; the D gene could be TRBD1 or TRBD2 (5 bases each). This CDR3 is built from 15 residues. The germline gives CDR1 SGHAT, CDR2 FQDESV (reference sequence). Trimming took 0 bases from V and 2 from J, leaving 9 bases between them. The CDR3 DNA reads as TGTGCCAGCAGCTTAGCGACAGCGGACACAGATACGCAGTATTTT. Amino acids: CASSLATADTDTQYF.

This clonotype has a single count. The chain couples TRBV5-6 to TRBJ2-1; weak D call: TRBD2 (6 bases). Between the trimmed V and J ends, which lost 7 bases and 7 bases, there was a span of 18 bases. Germline V lookup: CDR1 SGHDT, CDR2 YYEEEE. The CDR3 totals 14 residues. As DNA, the CDR3 is TGTGCCAGCGAAACTACCGGGGGTCCAAATGAGCAGTTCTTC. Its translation is CASETTGGPNEQFF.

V is TRBV9 and J is TRBJ2-1; 8 bases fit TRBD2. The CDR3 totals 16 residues. Trimming at V came to 0 bases and at J to 7 bases, leaving 9 bases not matched to a gene. CDR1 and CDR2 (germline): SGDLS, YYNGEE. The CDR3 DNA is TGTGCCAGCAGCGTAGGATTCGGGCGGGGGGCTAATGAGCAGTTCTTC. Encoded protein: CASSVGFGRGANEQFF.

The chain is built from TRBV6-4 and TRBJ1-5; D gene uncertain. The CDR3 length is 14 residues. V lost 4 bases to trimming and J lost 1 base, with 8 bases between them. In germline, CDR1 is MRHNA, CDR2 SNTAGT. CDR3 amino acids: CASSGYRSNQPQHF. CDR3 coding DNA: TGTGCCAGCAGTGGTTACAGAAGCAATCAGCCCCAGCATTTT.

The chain is built from TRBV7-2 and TRBJ1-6, with D tentatively TRBD1 (5 bases). V lost 0 bases, J lost 0 bases, and 21 bases lay in between. CDR1 is SGHTA and CDR2 is FQGNSA in the germline V gene. This CDR3 is built from 21 residues. The CDR3 sequence is CASSLAFEGRGTGSYNSPLHF. The CDR3 DNA follows: TGTGCCAGCAGCTTAGCATTTGAGGGGCGCGGGACGGGCTCCTATAATTCACCCCTCCACTTT.

This rearrangement joins TRBV12-3 or TRBV12-4 to TRBJ2-3; TRBD2 matches at 8 bases. The trim removed 5 bases at V and 4 bases at J, leaving 11 bases unmatched. The CDR3 has 16 amino acids. CDR3 loop: CASSPYSGGLADTQYF. The CDR3 DNA is TGTGCCAGCAGTCCGTACAGCGGGGGCCTAGCAGATACGCAGTATTTT.

This clonotype was seen more than once but under ten times. The gene calls are TRBV20-1 and TRBJ1-4; D may be TRBD1 (6 bases). Germline CDR1 is DFQATT and CDR2 is SNEGSKA (reference sequence). The CDR3 totals 14 residues. Between the trimmed V and J ends, which lost 0 bases and 4 bases, there was a span of 9 bases. CDR3 region: CSARDPGVNEKLFF. CDR3 DNA: TGCAGTGCTAGAGATCCAGGGGTTAATGAAAAACTGTTTTTT.

This CDR3 reads CASSYPRDSNYGYTF. The CDR3 DNA reads TGTGCCAGCAGTTACCCCCGGGACAGTAACTATGGCTACACCTTC. V usage is TRBV6-7 and J usage is TRBJ1-2, with TRBD1 matching 7 bases. TRBV6-7 is an ORF, with its function uncertain. The CDR3 extends over 15 amino acids. Trimming cost V 2 bases and J 1 base; bases outside gene matches: 4.

This chain links TRBV5-1 with TRBJ2-3; 9 bases align to TRBD2. Germline assignment: CDR1 SGHRS and CDR2 YFSETQ. This CDR3 region has 18 residues. V shed 2 bases, J shed 2 bases, and the junction held 12 bases outside the gene matches. CDR3 sequence reads: CASSFTAGTSRHTDTQYF. CDR3 sequence (DNA): TGCGCCAGCAGCTTCACAGCCGGGACTAGCAGACACACAGATACGCAGTATTTT.

A word on this clonotype: Germline is not matched at one junction end, which may reflect a read error. V is TRBV6-5 and J is TRBJ1-2; D unclear. CDR1 and CDR2 (germline): MNHEY, SVGAGI. The CDR3 loop spans 11 amino acids. The CDR3 sequence is CASCYSGGYTF. In nucleotides, the CDR3 is TGTGCCAGCTGTTATAGTGGGGGCTACACCTTC.

The rearrangement links TRBV29-1 to TRBJ1-2, with no clear D. V shed 2 bases and J shed 6 bases, with 7 bases lying between them. Germline lookup yields CDR1 SQVTM and CDR2 ANQGSEA. The CDR3 extends over 11 amino acids. This CDR3 is CSVETEDGYTF. In DNA, the CDR3 is TGCAGCGTTGAAACGGAGGATGGCTACACCTTC.

V and J are TRBV20-1 and TRBJ1-2; D remains ambiguous. CDR1 DFQATT and CDR2 SNEGSKA come from the germline V gene (reference sequence). This CDR3 region has 13 residues. The germline V and J ends were trimmed by 2 bases and 4 bases, with 11 bases remaining between them. The CDR3 DNA sequence: TGCAGTGCTAGACAGGATGATCCCTATGGCTACACCTTC. It codes for CSARQDDPYGYTF.

This clonotype appeared many times. The rearrangement joins TRBV12-3 or TRBV12-4 to TRBJ1-2, with D unresolved. This CDR3 contains 13 residues. V lost 4 bases and J lost 5, with 11 bases in between. This CDR3 is CASSYRGGYGYTF. Written as DNA, the CDR3 is TGTGCCAGCAGTTACCGGGGAGGATATGGCTACACCTTC.

The chain employs TRBV7-2 and TRBJ2-4; D assignment may be TRBD1 or TRBD2 (6 bases each). V lost 5 bases and J lost 7, with 21 bases in between. CDR1 and CDR2 (germline): SGHTA, FQGNSA. The CDR3 length is 16 residues. The CDR3 is CASSVGAGGPGNIQYF. The CDR3 DNA follows: TGTGCCAGCAGCGTAGGGGCCGGGGGCCCCGGGAACATTCAGTACTTC.

This clonotype is a singleton in its sample. The chain couples TRBV5-1 to TRBJ2-1; 9 bases agree with TRBD1. From germline, CDR1 is SGHRS and CDR2 YFSETQ. The CDR3 has 15 amino acids. Unmatched junction bases numbered 12, after V lost 7 bases and J lost 7 bases. CDR3 protein: CASGKTGTGRNEQFF. The CDR3 coding sequence is TGCGCCAGCGGCAAGACCGGGACAGGGCGAAATGAGCAGTTCTTC.

This clonotype has only a few counts. The rearrangement joins TRBV11-2 to TRBJ2-3; D perhaps matches TRBD1 (6 bases). The germline gives CDR1 SGHAT, CDR2 FQNNGV. V gave up 5 bases and J gave up 8 bases, with 17 bases separating them. The CDR3 length is 14 residues. CDR3: CASSPGAHLATQYF. In DNA form, the CDR3 reads TGTGCCAGCAGCCCAGGGGCCCATTTGGCTACGCAGTATTTT.

V usage is TRBV20-1 and J usage is TRBJ2-3; D remains ambiguous. CDR3 length: 11 residues. Germline CDR1 and CDR2: DFQATT and SNEGSKA (reference sequence). Trimming stripped 5 bases from V and 4 bases from J, with 7 bases between. The CDR3 here is CSADPADTQYF. The CDR3 DNA sequence: TGCAGTGCTGACCCAGCAGATACGCAGTATTTT.

The V and J genes are TRBV6-6 and TRBJ2-5, with D tentatively TRBD2 (6 bases). The V gene lost 2 bases and the J gene lost 2 bases, with 18 bases spanning the gap. Germline CDR1 is MNHNY and CDR2 is SVGAGI (reference sequence). The CDR3 totals 17 residues. This CDR3 reads CASSYPDYPGDQETQYF. CDR3 bases: TGTGCCAGCAGTTACCCGGACTACCCGGGAGATCAAGAGACCCAGTACTTC.

The rearrangement links TRBV9 to TRBJ1-1; D gene unclear. The V end lost 5 bases, the J end lost 1 base, and 9 bases lay between the germline ends. The CDR3 contains 13 residues. Germline V CDR1 and CDR2: SGDLS, YYNGEE. The CDR3 sequence is CASSRLENTEAFF. For the CDR3, the DNA is TGTGCCAGCAGTCGACTCGAGAACACTGAAGCTTTCTTT. The full variable domain, rest sourced from reference TRBV9 and TRBJ1-1, is DSGVTQTPKHLITATGQRVTLRCSPRSGDLSVYWYQQSLDQGLQFLIQYYNGEERAKGNILERFSAQQFPDLHSELNLSSLELGDSALYFCASSRLENTEAFFGQGTRLTVV.

This clonotype was counted ten times or more. This chain joins TRBV7-2 and TRBJ2-5, with 10 bases that match TRBD2. Per the germline V gene, CDR1 is SGHTA and CDR2 is FQGNSA. J was trimmed by 2 bases and V by 5 bases; bases with no gene match: 5. The CDR3 has 15 residues. The CDR3: CASSGTSGAQETQYF. DNA for the CDR3: TGTGCCAGCAGCGGCACTAGCGGGGCACAAGAGACCCAGTACTTC.

Concerning this clonotype itself: At one end, the junction sequence differs from germline, possibly due to a read error. The V call is TRBV5-6, the J call TRBJ2-1; 10 positions agree with TRBD2. Germline V gives CDR1 SGHDT, CDR2 YYEEEE. The CDR3 totals 16 residues. The CDR3 loop is CASSLVGLAGDNGQFF. For the CDR3, the DNA is TGTGCCAGCAGCTTGGTAGGCCTAGCGGGGGACAATGGGCAGTTCTTC.

This clonotype was detected once. J is TRBJ2-5 and V is TRBV11-2; tentative D call: TRBD2 (5 bases). This CDR3 spans 14 amino acids. In germline, CDR1 is SGHAT, CDR2 FQNNGV. V was pared by 7 bases and J by 4 bases, with 16 bases between. DNA for the CDR3: TGTGCCAGCACCTCAGTAAGGAGGAGAGAGACCCAGTACTTC. Protein product: CASTSVRRRETQYF.